The present T cell receptor beta chain was sequenced within a study of response to subunit inactivated influenza vaccine. The study, taken as a whole, reports: The authors put forward the suggestion that each seasonal influenza vaccination may bring in only a limited number of new T cells.

Only a few counts were recorded for this clonotype. Its target is not known. TCRdb reprocessed the RT-PCR reads via MiXCR and lists one record per CDR3 protein. The sample contains 550,000 to 650,000 distinct CDR3 sequences, 12% of which appear only once. Trimming stripped 6 bases from V and 1 base from J, with 13 bases between. The length of the CDR3 is 14 residues. CDR1 ENHRY and CDR2 SYGVKD come from the germline V gene. The clonotype comes from a man in his fifties or sixties who received an inactivated influenza vaccine. Sequencing used PBMCs from blood, obtained on the day of vaccination. V gene TRBV10-3 combines with J gene TRBJ2-7, with D hard to call. The CDR3: CAIRPGLQSYEQYF. DNA of the CDR3: TGTGCCATCAGACCGGGCCTACAGTCCTACGAGCAGTACTTC.